This TCR beta chain was recovered during a study of blood T cell repertoires in COVID-19. The overall study: COVID-19 samples, acute and convalescent, were from the United States, Italy and Spain. From T cells, B-cell-depleted T cells, or PBMCs came the material, which was cDNA or gDNA.

CDR3 length: 15 residues. After removal of 0 bases from V and 5 bases from J, the junction contained 4 bases not matched to a gene. Looked up from germline, CDR1 is SGDLS and CDR2 is YYNGEE. In the authors' methods: Cell counts per sample came from amplifying reference gene primers. Sequencing used immunoSEQ multiplex PCR; TCRdb keeps in-frame clones, though not all of them. That table furnishes V, J and clone size, whereas the DNA furnished D and trimming. The sample has more than 200,000 clones; about four fifths are singletons. The chain recombines TRBV9 with TRBJ2-5; TRBD2 matches 10 bases. The source is a man between 35 and 55 years old with active or convalescent COVID-19. The sample comprised peripheral blood. The CDR3 DNA is TGTGCCAGCAGCGTAGTAGCGGGGGGCTGGGAGACCCAGTACTTC. It codes for CASSVVAGGWETQYF.